This T cell receptor (beta chain) is from a study of blood T cell repertoires in COVID-19. Across the whole study: PBMCs, B-cell-depleted T cells, or T cells were the source of the cDNA or gDNA that made up the material.

Clones were sequenced by immunoSEQ multiplex PCR, and TCRdb holds only the in-frame ones, with some missing. The data contain about 350,000 clones, approximately 89% of them singletons. Sequences were obtained from peripheral blood. The sequence was obtained from a woman aged 18-29 years who had recovered from COVID-19.

CDR3 coding DNA: TGTGCCAGCAGCCCTCTCGCGGGAGTGACCCATGAGCAGTTCTTC. It is translated as CASSPLAGVTHEQFF. The chain carries TRBV3-1 (or the pseudogene TRBV3-2) and TRBJ2-1; 7 bases align to TRBD2. Germline lookup yields CDR1 LGHDT and CDR2 YNNKEL (reference sequence). V lost 4 bases, J lost 8 bases, and 11 bases stayed unmatched. The CDR3 totals 15 residues.